Described below is a single TCR beta chain sequence and its context. This sample stems from a study of technical replicates of blood from several donors. The length of the CDR3 is 14 residues. CDR1 is SGHAT and CDR2 is FQNNGV in the germline V gene. The V gene lost 3 bases and the J gene lost 4 bases, with 12 bases spanning the gap. Data came from immunoSEQ multiplex PCR; TCRdb stores just in-frame clones and leaves some out. This table holds 65,000 to 85,000 clones, nearly 95% found once. The receptor was derived from a human donor in good health. The material sequenced was T cells isolated from PBMCs. V gene TRBV11-2 combines with J gene TRBJ1-2; TRBD1 might be the D (6 bases). DNA for the CDR3: TGTGCCAGCAGCTTCCACAGGGCGCCCTATGGCTACACCTTC. Residues: CASSFHRAPYGYTF.